Shown below are 9 T cell receptor beta chains from a single sample sequenced in a study of T cells after posttransplantation cyclophosphamide. The protocol was immunoSEQ multiplex PCR, while the TCRdb copy is restricted to in-frame clones and leaves out a portion. The data contain 11,000 or so clones, approximately 81% of them singletons. A marrow graft followed busulfan-fludarabine conditioning, with cyclophosphamide on days +3 and +4. Material: PBMCs, obtained after allogeneic stem cell transplant with posttransplant cyclophosphamide. The receptors shown here come from a female patient aged 50 to 60 who received an allogeneic stem cell transplant from a related donor, was CMV-positive, and had no GVHD. Some T cells may originate from the graft donor.

This clone turned up a few times. The V call is TRBV2, the J call TRBJ1-5, with D perhaps matching TRBD1 (5 bases). The V and J ends lost 6 bases and 5 bases respectively, with 11 bases between them. The germline gives CDR1 SNHLY, CDR2 FYNNEI. This CDR3 contains 13 residues. The CDR3 protein is CASSPDRDQPQHF. DNA for the CDR3: TGTGCCAGCAGCCCTGACAGAGATCAGCCCCAGCATTTT.

The V call is TRBV9, the J call TRBJ1-6; no clear D. Germline V gene lookup returns CDR1 SGDLS and CDR2 YYNGEE. Trimming took off 2 bases at V and 5 bases at J, with 11 bases between the two ends. The CDR3 is 15 amino acids. CDR3 in amino acids: CASSVSVGDNSPLHF. Written as DNA, the CDR3 is TGTGCCAGCAGCGTTTCGGTAGGAGATAATTCACCCCTCCACTTT.

This clone was seen a handful of times. This chain uses TRBV7-9 with TRBJ2-7, with D possibly being TRBD1 (6 bases). V was clipped by 2 bases and J by 7 bases, with 12 bases between them. Germline V gene lookup returns CDR1 SEHNR and CDR2 FQNEAQ (reference sequence). CDR3 length equals 13 residues. The CDR3 protein is CASSLRERGEQYF. The CDR3 DNA sequence: TGTGCCAGCAGCTTAAGGGAGAGGGGGGAGCAGTACTTC.

The chain employs TRBV10-2 and TRBJ1-1; 7 bases are shared with TRBD1. There are 15 residues in the CDR3. Germline assignment: CDR1 WSHSY and CDR2 SAAADI. V lost 7 bases and J lost 3; bases outside the gene matches: 11. CDR3 nucleotide sequence: TGCGCCAGCACGACTGGGACAGTAACGGACACTGAAGCTTTCTTT. Protein: CASTTGTVTDTEAFF.

The CDR3 region has the DNA TGTGCCAGCACCCCTGGCCCAAGCTCCTACGAGCAGTACTTC. Its protein is CASTPGPSSYEQYF. The chain carries TRBV6-1 and TRBJ2-7; D is undetermined. Germline CDR1 reads MNHNS; CDR2 reads SASEGT. V gave up 7 bases and J gave up 0 bases, with 13 bases separating them. The CDR3 spans 14 residues.

This clone occurred a few times. The CDR3 bases are TGTGCCAGCAAGGGAGACCTCTACAATGAGCAGTTCTTC. Translating it yields CASKGDLYNEQFF. The chain couples TRBV6-6 to TRBJ2-1; possible D gene TRBD2, 5 bases. Per the germline V gene, CDR1 is MNHNY and CDR2 is SVGAGI (reference sequence). V gave up 7 bases and J gave up 3 bases, with 10 bases separating them. CDR3 size: 13 residues.

V gene TRBV6-5 combines with J gene TRBJ1-2; no definite D call. V lost 2 bases and J lost 4, with 14 bases in between. Germline CDR1 and CDR2: MNHEY and SVGAGI. The CDR3 consists of 15 residues. Here the CDR3 DNA reads TGTGCCAGCAGTTACGGCCCTCCAGTTGGCTATGGCTACACCTTC. It codes for CASSYGPPVGYGYTF.

This clone was picked up a small number of times. The V and J genes are TRBV7-2 and TRBJ2-1; the D is unclear. Germline loops: CDR1 SGHTA, CDR2 FQGNSA. The CDR3 has 13 amino acids. Trimming shortened V by 2 bases and J by 9 bases, and 11 bases separated the two germline ends. CDR3 DNA: TGTGCCAGCAGCTTAAGCTGGGCAGGTGAGCAGTTCTTC. It specifies CASSLSWAGEQFF.

The gene calls are TRBV11-2 and TRBJ2-7; D not certain. Germline assignment: CDR1 SGHAT and CDR2 FQNNGV. The CDR3 length is 12 residues. With 3 bases removed from V and 3 bases from J, the gap between germline ends came to 6 bases. CDR3 nucleotides: TGTGCCAGCAGCTTCGGTAGCTACGAGCAGTACTTC. Its protein product is CASSFGSYEQYF.